Only one count was recorded for the clone carrying this TCR beta chain. The record originates from a study of shared clonotypes between healthy human individuals. About the research overall: Per donor, CD8 memory used one plate, CD8 naive used two, CD4 memory used three and CD4 naive used three.

CDR1 SNHLY and CDR2 FYNNEI come from the germline V gene. This CDR3 has 11 amino acids. V dropped 3 bases and J dropped 11 bases, with 7 bases sitting between them. The method was immunoSEQ multiplex PCR; TCRdb's version includes in-frame clones alone and lacks a portion of them. Of roughly 2.4 million clones in the sample, about 94% were seen once. The study separated CD4+ cells into CD45RA+ naive and CD45RA-negative memory subsets. This TCR came from a young man in good health. Sequenced material: naive CD4+ T cells sorted from blood. Sample subset: CD45RA+ positively selected. This rearrangement joins TRBV2 to TRBJ1-4; D is ambiguous. CDR3: CASSDPDKLFF. CDR3 DNA: TGTGCCAGCAGTGACCCAGATAAACTGTTTTTT. Together with reference TRBV2 and TRBJ1-4, the CDR3 gives the full variable domain: EPEVTQTPSHQVTQMGQEVILRCVPISNHLYFYWYRQILGQKVEFLVSFYNNEISEKSEIFDDQFSVERPDGSNFTLKIRSTKLEDSAMYFCASSDPDKLFFGSGTQLSVL.